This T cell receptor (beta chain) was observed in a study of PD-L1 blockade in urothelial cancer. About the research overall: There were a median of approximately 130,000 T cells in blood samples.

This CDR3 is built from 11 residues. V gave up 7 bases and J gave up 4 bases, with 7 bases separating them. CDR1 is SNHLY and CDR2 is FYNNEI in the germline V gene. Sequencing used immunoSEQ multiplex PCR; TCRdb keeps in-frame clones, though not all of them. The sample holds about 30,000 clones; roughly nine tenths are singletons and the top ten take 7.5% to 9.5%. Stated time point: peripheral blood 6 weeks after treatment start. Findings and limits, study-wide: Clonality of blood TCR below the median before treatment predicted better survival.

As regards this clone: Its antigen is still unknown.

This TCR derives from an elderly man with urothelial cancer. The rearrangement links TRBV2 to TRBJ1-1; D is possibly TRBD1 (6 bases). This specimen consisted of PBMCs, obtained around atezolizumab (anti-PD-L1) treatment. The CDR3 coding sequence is TGTGCCAGCATAGGGGGCACTGAAGCTTTCTTT. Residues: CASIGGTEAFF. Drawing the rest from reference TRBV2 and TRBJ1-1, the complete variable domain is EPEVTQTPSHQVTQMGQEVILRCVPISNHLYFYWYRQILGQKVEFLVSFYNNEISEKSEIFDDQFSVERPDGSNFTLKIRSTKLEDSAMYFCASIGGTEAFFGQGTRLTVV.